This T cell receptor beta chain was profiled in a study of blood T cell repertoires in COVID-19. Study summary: Collection of acute and convalescent COVID-19 samples took place in the United States, Italy and Spain.

Assay: immunoSEQ multiplex PCR; the TCRdb copy retains only in-frame clones and omits some. Counted here are just under 350,000 clones, approximately 90% occurring once; the ten biggest clones make up around 3.3%. Germline V CDR1 and CDR2: LGHNA, YSLEER. The CDR3 is 15 residues long. V was cut by 0 bases and J by 3 bases, with 11 bases left in between. Sequencing was done on a sample of peripheral blood. This TCR was sampled from a woman younger than 35 who had recovered from COVID-19. The rearrangement joins TRBV4-3 to TRBJ1-1, with D tentatively TRBD1 (5 bases). CDR3 bases: TGCGCCAGCAGCCAAGACTGGGGCTTCGACACTGAAGCTTTCTTT. It specifies CASSQDWGFDTEAFF.